The sequence of this T cell receptor (beta chain) was determined in a study of T-cell reconstitution after alpha-beta-depleted transplantation in children. Study results and limitations: In some patients, recipient T cells and intrathymic progenitors surviving conditioning explained high day-60 diversity. A year had passed since transplant, and T-cell counts and diversity by then came mostly from newly produced T cells. Reportedly, only several hundred clones from non-depleted graft cells drove alpha-beta T-cell counts at about two months.

The CDR3 runs 11 residues. Per the germline V gene, CDR1 is DFQATT and CDR2 is SNEGSKA (reference sequence). V lost 3 bases, J lost 2 bases, and 4 bases lay in between. In this sample, this clonotype turned up a few times. The antigen remains unidentified. Preparation of the TCRbeta library was carried out with unique molecular identifiers. TCRdb reanalysed the PCR reads using MiXCR and keeps one entry per CDR3 protein. The table includes around 960,000 distinct CDR3 sequences, under 30% detected once. This TCR derives from a boy less than two years old who had a stem cell transplant for SCID, so the T cells may come from the graft donor. The specimen was PBMCs, mostly from graft donor cells, collected 360 days after TCRalphabeta/CD19-depleted stem cell transplant. The J gene is TRBJ1-1, the V gene TRBV20-1, with D uncertain. The CDR3 spells CSASPNTEAFF. For the CDR3, the DNA is TGCAGTGCTAGCCCTAACACTGAAGCTTTCTTT.